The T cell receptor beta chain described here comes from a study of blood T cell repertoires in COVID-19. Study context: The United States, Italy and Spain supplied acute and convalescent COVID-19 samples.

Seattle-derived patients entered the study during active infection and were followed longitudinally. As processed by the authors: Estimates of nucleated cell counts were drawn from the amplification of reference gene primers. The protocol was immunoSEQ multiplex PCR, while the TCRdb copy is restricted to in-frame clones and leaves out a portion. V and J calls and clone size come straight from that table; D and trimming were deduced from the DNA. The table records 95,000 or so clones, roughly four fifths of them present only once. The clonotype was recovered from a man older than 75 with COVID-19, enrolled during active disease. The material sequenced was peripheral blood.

CDR3 nucleotide sequence: TGCGCCAGCAGCCGACGAGCCGGGACAGGTGGCTACAATGAGCAGTTCTTC. Translating it yields CASSRRAGTGGYNEQFF. The rearrangement links TRBV5-1 to TRBJ2-1, with 8 bases that match TRBD1. The CDR3 covers 17 residues. The germline V gene has CDR1 SGHRS and CDR2 YFSETQ. Trimming at V came to 4 bases and at J to 3 bases, leaving 12 bases not matched to a gene.